This T cell receptor (beta chain) was sequenced in a study of cytomegalovirus exposure and HLA in healthy donors. Regarding this clone: Its target is unknown.

The germline gives CDR1 MNHEY, CDR2 SVGAGI. V gave up 5 bases and J gave up 11 bases, with 13 bases separating them. The CDR3 is 12 amino acids. The method was immunoSEQ multiplex PCR; TCRdb's version includes in-frame clones alone and lacks a portion of them. The sample has 200,000 or so clones; over 65% are singletons. Broader study findings: The dataset shows that most TCR sequences were rare, while some public TCRs occurred in many donors.

The genes are TRBV6-5 and TRBJ2-1; D unresolved. This clonotype was sampled from a man aged 18-30 years in good health and CMV-seropositive. The sequenced sample was PBMCs. In DNA form, the CDR3 reads TGTGCCAGCAGTCCCAGGATAGGCAAGCAGTTCTTC. It yields the protein CASSPRIGKQFF.